This is a list of T cell receptor beta chains from one sample in a study of blood T cell repertoires in COVID-19. Sequencing was performed with immunoSEQ multiplex PCR; in TCRdb, only in-frame clones are kept and a portion is missing. In the table there are approximately 290,000 clones, about 85% of which are singletons. Material for sequencing was peripheral blood. These receptors came from a human donor with COVID-19, enrolled during active disease. The donor label of this sample is uncertain. The CDR3 runs from the conserved cysteine through the conserved F or W. A D gene is named only where the DNA matches it firmly. Not all rows give a size; the values are once, few, many and, for expanded clones, a class.

v_call	j_call	clone_size	d_call	cdr3_aa	cdr3_nt
TRBV7-2	TRBJ1-5	-	-	CASSSPGSNQPQHF	TGTGCCAGCAGCTCGCCCGGGTCTAATCAGCCCCAGCATTTT
TRBV12-3/TRBV12-4	TRBJ1-2	-	TRBD1	CASTQGAGYGYTF	TGTGCCAGCACCCAGGGGGCTGGCTATGGCTACACCTTC
TRBV7-2	TRBJ2-7	-	TRBD2	CASSLALAGEQYF	TGTGCCAGCAGCTTAGCACTAGCGGGAGAGCAGTACTTC
TRBV7-2	TRBJ1-5	-	-	CASSLGGGRSNQPQHF	TGTGCCAGCAGCTTAGGGGGGGGGCGCAGCAATCAGCCCCAGCATTTT
TRBV30	TRBJ2-1	-	-	CAWKLLRDTRFGEQFF	TGTGCCTGGAAGCTCCTCCGGGACACAAGGTTTGGGGAGCAGTTCTTC
TRBV19	TRBJ1-5	-	TRBD1	CASSLDRGNQPQHF	TGTGCCAGTAGCTTGGACAGGGGCAATCAGCCCCAGCATTTT
TRBV25-1	TRBJ2-1	-	-	CASSEYGLGRGFYNEQFF	TGTGCCAGCAGTGAATATGGGCTGGGCAGAGGGTTCTACAATGAGCAGTTCTTC
TRBV18	TRBJ1-1	-	TRBD1	CASSRPGQGGTEAFF	TGTGCCAGCTCACGACCGGGACAGGGCGGCACTGAAGCTTTCTTT
TRBV9	TRBJ2-3	-	TRBD2	CASSPPGLAGQDTQYF	TGTGCCAGCAGCCCACCGGGACTAGCGGGCCAAGATACGCAGTATTTT
TRBV2	TRBJ2-1	-	-	CASSEALGDSYNEQFF	TGTGCCAGCAGTGAAGCGCTCGGGGATTCCTACAATGAGCAGTTCTTC
TRBV30	TRBJ2-5	-	-	CAWTVRGQETQYF	TGTGCCTGGACCGTTAGGGGGCAAGAGACCCAGTACTTC
TRBV6-5	TRBJ1-3	-	TRBD1	CASSGTGWKNTIYF	TGTGCCAGCTCCGGGACAGGGTGGAAAAACACCATATATTTT
TRBV3-1/TRBV3-2	TRBJ2-7	-	-	CASSQRSTIFSYEQYF	TGTGCCAGCAGCCAACGGTCAACCATCTTCTCCTACGAGCAGTACTTC
TRBV10-3	TRBJ2-3	-	TRBD2	CAISPGLAGTSTDTQYF	TGTGCCATCAGCCCGGGACTAGCGGGAACCAGCACAGATACGCAGTATTTT
TRBV10-2	TRBJ2-1	-	-	CASSVDTGQGTFRKQNEQFF	TGCGCCAGCAGTGTAGATACAGGGCAGGGAACCTTTCGGAAACAGAATGAGCAGTTCTTC
TRBV2	TRBJ2-7	few	-	CASSESGDEQYF	TGTGCCAGCAGTGAATCGGGGGACGAGCAGTACTTC
TRBV7-9	TRBJ2-1	-	TRBD2	CASSSQLAGANEQFF	TGTGCCAGCAGCTCCCAACTAGCGGGAGCCAATGAGCAGTTCTTC
TRBV11-2	TRBJ1-4	-	-	CASSFERINEKLFF	TGTGCCAGCAGCTTCGAGAGAATTAATGAAAAACTGTTTTTT
TRBV3-1/TRBV3-2	TRBJ2-1	-	TRBD2	CASSDSGRPYNEQFF	TGTGCCAGCAGCGATAGCGGGAGGCCCTACAATGAGCAGTTCTTC
TRBV29-1	TRBJ1-2	-	-	CSVEQVSNYGYTF	TGCAGCGTCGAACAGGTTTCCAACTATGGCTACACCTTC
TRBV2	TRBJ2-1	-	-	CASSPVSRDNEQFF	TGTGCCAGCAGCCCCGTTTCGCGGGACAATGAGCAGTTCTTC
TRBV6-5	TRBJ1-6	-	-	CASSYSASDSPLHF	TGTGCCAGCAGTTATTCAGCGTCGGATTCACCCCTCCACTTT
TRBV29-1	TRBJ1-5	-	TRBD1	CSARTGEQPQHF	TGCAGCGCTCGGACAGGGGAACAGCCCCAGCATTTT
TRBV15	TRBJ2-1	-	-	CATSREVGAYNEQFF	TGTGCCACCAGCAGAGAGGTGGGAGCCTACAATGAGCAGTTCTTC
TRBV27	TRBJ1-1	-	-	CASTSGRLANTEAFF	TGTGCCAGCACCTCCGGCCGGTTAGCGAACACTGAAGCTTTCTTT
TRBV10-2	TRBJ2-3	-	TRBD2	CASSDVAGGRGDTQYF	TGCGCCAGCAGCGACGTAGCGGGAGGCCGGGGGGATACGCAGTATTTT
TRBV6-1	TRBJ1-2	few	-	CASSEAVVFGEGYTF	TGTGCCAGCAGTGAAGCGGTGGTTTTTGGGGAGGGCTACACCTTC
TRBV9	TRBJ2-5	-	TRBD2	CASSAGLAEETQYF	TGTGCCAGCAGCGCGGGACTAGCGGAAGAGACCCAGTACTTC
TRBV11-2	TRBJ2-1	-	-	CASSLQGRTNNEQFF	TGTGCCAGCAGCTTACAGGGGCGGACCAACAATGAGCAGTTCTTC
TRBV6-4	TRBJ1-1	-	TRBD1	CASSDSAGGSTEAFF	TGTGCCAGCAGTGACTCGGCAGGGGGAAGCACTGAAGCTTTCTTT
TRBV5-1	TRBJ2-1	once	-	CASSLDGGSSYNEQFF	TGCGCCAGCAGCTTGGATGGGGGGAGCTCCTACAATGAGCAGTTCTTC
TRBV19	TRBJ2-7	-	TRBD2	CASSQTSGTSYEQYF	TGTGCCAGTTCTCAGACTAGCGGGACCTCCTACGAGCAGTACTTC
TRBV6-2/TRBV6-3	TRBJ2-7	-	TRBD2	CASSYAGTSTYEQYF	TGTGCCAGCAGTTACGCCGGGACTAGCACCTACGAGCAGTACTTC
TRBV27	TRBJ1-2	-	-	CASSPDSNYGYTF	TGTGCCAGCAGCCCTGACAGTAACTATGGCTACACCTTC
TRBV2	TRBJ1-2	-	-	CASSPRGSNYGYTF	TGTGCCAGCAGCCCCAGAGGGTCTAACTATGGCTACACCTTC
TRBV6-6	TRBJ1-6	-	TRBD1	CASSQGDSSYNSPLHF	TGTGCCAGCAGTCAAGGGGACAGCTCCTATAATTCACCCCTCCACTTT
TRBV28	TRBJ2-3	once	TRBD2	CASTPAGGPGDTQYF	TGTGCCAGCACCCCAGCGGGAGGGCCTGGGGATACGCAGTATTTT
TRBV7-3	TRBJ2-5	-	TRBD2	CASSLTSGLAGGTQYF	TGTGCCAGCAGCTTAACATCGGGACTAGCGGGAGGGACCCAGTACTTC
TRBV28	TRBJ1-5	-	-	CASSSGLTYNQPQHF	TGTGCCAGCAGTTCCGGACTGACTTACAATCAGCCCCAGCATTTT
TRBV5-8	TRBJ1-2	-	-	CASSVRDSYGYTF	TGTGCCAGCAGCGTCCGGGATTCGTATGGCTACACCTTC
TRBV2	TRBJ2-5	-	-	CASSEAGSPRRAETQYF	TGTGCCAGCAGTGAAGCAGGGAGTCCTCGACGAGCCGAGACCCAGTACTTC
TRBV6-5	TRBJ2-7	-	-	CASRQTSATYEQYF	TGTGCCAGCAGGCAGACTAGTGCGACATACGAGCAGTACTTC
TRBV2	TRBJ2-6	-	-	CASSQTTGSGANVLTF	TGTGCCAGCAGTCAAACAACAGGGTCTGGGGCCAACGTCCTGACTTTC
TRBV5-1	TRBJ1-1	-	TRBD1	CASSPGTGINTEAFF	TGCGCCAGCAGTCCCGGGACAGGGATCAACACTGAAGCTTTCTTT
TRBV27	TRBJ1-1	many	-	CASSLSDRMNTEAFF	TGTGCCAGCAGTTTATCGGACAGAATGAACACTGAAGCTTTCTTT
TRBV28	TRBJ2-3	once	TRBD1	CASSLWGQRDTQYF	TGTGCCAGCAGTTTATGGGGACAGAGGGATACGCAGTATTTT
TRBV18	TRBJ1-5	-	TRBD1	CASSSQGANQPQHF	TGTGCCAGCTCGTCACAGGGGGCGAATCAGCCCCAGCATTTT
TRBV28	TRBJ1-5	-	-	CASSLLRQPQHF	TGTGCCAGCAGTTTATTGAGGCAGCCCCAGCATTTT
TRBV18	TRBJ2-1	-	-	CASSLPVVADNEQFF	TGTGCCAGCTCCCTCCCGGTGGTCGCCGACAATGAGCAGTTCTTC
TRBV10-1	TRBJ2-1	-	-	CASSMAGRDNEQFF	TGCGCCAGCAGTATGGCGGGACGCGACAATGAGCAGTTCTTC
TRBV19	TRBJ1-1	-	-	CASSTTGNTEAFF	TGTGCCAGTAGTACGACAGGCAACACTGAAGCTTTCTTT
TRBV24-1	TRBJ2-3	-	-	CATSDPPARSGTDTQYF	TGTGCCACCAGTGATCCACCCGCTAGATCAGGCACAGATACGCAGTATTTT
TRBV19	TRBJ2-7	-	-	CASSPQTSSYEQYF	TGTGCCAGTAGTCCCCAGACATCATCCTACGAGCAGTACTTC
TRBV28	TRBJ1-1	-	-	CASSLLGGDGIYEAFF	TGTGCCAGCAGTTTATTGGGCGGGGATGGGATATACGAAGCTTTCTTT
TRBV2	TRBJ2-5	once	TRBD2	CASQWSGTQETQYF	TGTGCCAGCCAATGGAGCGGGACCCAAGAGACCCAGTACTTC
TRBV7-9	TRBJ2-3	-	-	CASSQDRTDTQYF	TGTGCCAGCAGCCAGGATCGCACAGATACGCAGTATTTT
TRBV19	TRBJ1-5	-	-	CASSHVRETQHF	TGTGCCAGTAGCCATGTTCGGGAGACCCAGCATTTT
TRBV7-7	TRBJ2-7	once	TRBD2	CASSPSTSGSYEQYF	TGTGCTAGCAGCCCATCGACTAGCGGGAGTTACGAGCAGTACTTC
TRBV9	TRBJ2-6	-	-	CASSVNRDSGANVLTF	TGTGCCAGCAGCGTGAACAGGGATTCTGGGGCCAACGTCCTGACTTTC
TRBV5-1	TRBJ1-1	-	-	CASSPRQSSTEAFF	TGCGCCAGCAGCCCGCGACAGAGTAGCACTGAAGCTTTCTTT